The rows below give T cell receptor beta chains drawn from one sample of a study of blood T cell repertoires in COVID-19. Sequencing was performed with immunoSEQ multiplex PCR; in TCRdb, only in-frame clones are kept and a portion is missing. This table holds under 50,000 clones, about 90% found once. Source material: peripheral blood. These receptor sequences come from a man aged 70 or older with active COVID-19. Both conserved end residues are part of each CDR3. A D gene is named only where the DNA matches it firmly. Some rows have no size entry. The others give once, few or many, or a class for an expanded clone.

length: 16
size: once
V: TRBV25-1
J: TRBJ2-2
D: TRBD1
CDR3: CASSYYGTGNAGELFF
DNA: TGTGCCAGCAGTTACTACGGGACAGGGAATGCCGGGGAGCTGTTTTTT

length: 14
size: -
V: TRBV18
J: TRBJ1-6
D: -
CDR3: CASFKGQGNSPLHF
DNA: TGTGCCAGCTTCAAGGGGCAGGGGAATTCACCCCTCCACTTT

length: 17
size: -
V: TRBV7-2
J: TRBJ2-2
D: -
CDR3: CASSPTLGLAPTGELFF
DNA: TGTGCCAGCAGCCCGACTCTCGGGCTAGCTCCCACCGGGGAGCTGTTTTTT

length: 15
size: -
V: TRBV2
J: TRBJ2-1
D: -
CDR3: CASSGAGRTYNEQFF
DNA: TGTGCCAGCAGTGGGGCGGGGAGGACCTACAATGAGCAGTTCTTC

length: 18
size: -
V: TRBV6-6
J: TRBJ2-1
D: TRBD1
CDR3: CASSQGPPGDRAYNEQFF
DNA: TGTGCCAGCAGTCAGGGGCCTCCCGGGGACAGGGCCTACAATGAGCAGTTCTTC

length: 14
size: -
V: TRBV19
J: TRBJ2-1
D: TRBD1
CDR3: CASSQQGARDEQFF
DNA: TGTGCCAGTAGTCAACAGGGGGCTAGGGATGAGCAGTTCTTC

length: 11
size: once
V: TRBV29-1
J: TRBJ1-1
D: TRBD1
CDR3: CSTQGAAEAFF
DNA: TGCAGCACTCAGGGGGCGGCTGAAGCTTTCTTT

length: 11
size: -
V: TRBV12-3/TRBV12-4
J: TRBJ2-7
D: -
CDR3: CASSEDIGQYF
DNA: TGTGCCAGCAGCGAGGATATAGGGCAGTACTTC

length: 15
size: -
V: TRBV11-1
J: TRBJ2-1
D: TRBD2
CDR3: CASSFLRTSGNEQFF
DNA: TGTGCCAGCAGCTTCCTGAGGACTAGCGGCAATGAGCAGTTCTTC

length: 15
size: few
V: TRBV10-3
J: TRBJ1-5
D: -
CDR3: CAISESGVSNQPQHF
DNA: TGTGCCATCAGTGAGTCAGGGGTTAGCAATCAGCCCCAGCATTTT

length: 15
size: once
V: TRBV9
J: TRBJ2-7
D: TRBD1
CDR3: CASSVAGTGGAEQYF
DNA: TGTGCCAGCAGCGTAGCCGGGACAGGGGGCGCCGAGCAGTACTTC

length: 14
size: -
V: TRBV10-1
J: TRBJ2-5
D: TRBD1
CDR3: CASSEGQGEETQYF
DNA: TGCGCCAGCAGTGAGGGGCAGGGGGAAGAGACCCAGTACTTC

length: 15
size: -
V: TRBV7-8
J: TRBJ1-2
D: TRBD1
CDR3: CASSSPGTGGGGYTF
DNA: TGTGCCAGCAGCAGTCCCGGGACAGGGGGCGGCGGCTACACCTTC

length: 16
size: -
V: TRBV15
J: TRBJ1-5
D: -
CDR3: CATSRAGNSGNQPQHF
DNA: TGTGCCACCAGCAGGGCAGGGAATTCCGGCAATCAGCCCCAGCATTTT

length: 14
size: few
V: TRBV29-1
J: TRBJ1-2
D: -
CDR3: CSVARAQGADGYTF
DNA: TGCAGCGTCGCCAGGGCTCAGGGCGCGGATGGCTACACCTTC

length: 12
size: -
V: TRBV2
J: TRBJ2-3
D: -
CDR3: CASTQGADTQYF
DNA: TGTGCCAGCACCCAAGGGGCAGATACGCAGTATTTT

length: 14
size: once
V: TRBV20-1
J: TRBJ2-1
D: TRBD2
CDR3: CSASRAGGYNEQFF
DNA: TGCAGTGCCAGTCGAGCGGGGGGGTACAATGAGCAGTTCTTC

length: 17
size: -
V: TRBV21-1
J: TRBJ2-7
D: -
CDR3: CASSKGEGGTATYEQYF
DNA: TGTGCCAGCAGCAAAGGTGAAGGCGGGACTGCTACCTACGAGCAGTACTTC

length: 16
size: -
V: TRBV5-6
J: TRBJ1-4
D: TRBD1
CDR3: CASSLNGQGTNEKLFF
DNA: TGTGCCAGCAGCTTGAACGGACAGGGGACTAATGAAAAACTGTTTTTT

length: 13
size: -
V: TRBV2
J: TRBJ2-1
D: -
CDR3: CASSRQAYNEQFF
DNA: TGTGCCAGCAGTCGTCAGGCCTACAATGAGCAGTTCTTC

length: 13
size: -
V: TRBV29-1
J: TRBJ1-1
D: TRBD1
CDR3: CSVTDRIYTEAFF
DNA: TGCAGCGTCACGGACAGGATTTACACTGAAGCTTTCTTT

length: 15
size: -
V: TRBV7-2
J: TRBJ2-7
D: TRBD2
CDR3: CASSSSGGAIHEQYF
DNA: TGTGCCAGCAGCTCTAGCGGGGGGGCCATCCACGAGCAGTACTTC

length: 18
size: -
V: TRBV4-1
J: TRBJ2-2
D: TRBD1
CDR3: CASSRIPGQGMRDGELFF
DNA: TGCGCCAGCAGCCGTATACCGGGACAGGGGATGAGGGACGGGGAGCTGTTTTTT

length: 13
size: -
V: TRBV10-1
J: TRBJ2-7
D: -
CDR3: CASSESQRNEQYF
DNA: TGCGCCAGCAGTGAGTCGCAGCGAAACGAGCAGTACTTC

length: 14
size: -
V: TRBV7-2
J: TRBJ1-5
D: -
CDR3: CASSLNGGGQPQHF
DNA: TGTGCCAGCAGCTTAAACGGGGGTGGTCAGCCCCAGCATTTT

length: 14
size: -
V: TRBV19
J: TRBJ1-1
D: -
CDR3: CASSQRQSNTEAFF
DNA: TGTGCCAGTAGTCAACGACAGTCGAACACTGAAGCTTTCTTT

length: 17
size: -
V: TRBV7-9
J: TRBJ1-3
D: TRBD1
CDR3: CASSRATDRGFGNTIYF
DNA: TGTGCCAGCAGCCGAGCAACGGACAGGGGGTTTGGAAACACCATATATTTT

length: 15
size: -
V: TRBV10-1
J: TRBJ2-2
D: -
CDR3: CASSPGAGNTGELFF
DNA: TGCGCCAGCAGCCCTGGGGCGGGAAACACCGGGGAGCTGTTTTTT